Listed here are 10 T cell receptor beta chains from one sample, sequenced in a study of STAT5B mutations in CD4+ large granular lymphocyte leukemia. The repertoire was sequenced with immunoSEQ multiplex PCR; TCRdb's copy has only in-frame clones and lacks some. The sample shows about 31,000 clones, around 72% of them seen only once. Specimen: CD4+ T cells from blood buffy coats. Receptors originate from a human donor in good health.

The rearrangement joins TRBV7-2 to TRBJ2-7; D assignment may be TRBD1 or TRBD2 (5 bases each). V lost 5 bases and J 10 bases, leaving 9 bases between the germline ends. The CDR3 consists of 10 residues. CDR1 SGHTA and CDR2 FQGNSA come from the germline V gene. This CDR3 reads CASSEGIQYF. CDR3 DNA sequence: TGTGCCAGCAGCGAGGGGATCCAGTACTTC.

This clone occurred a few times. V is TRBV29-1 and J is TRBJ1-1, with D hard to call. The CDR3 is 14 amino acids. V lost 1 base to trimming and J lost 1 base, with 10 bases between them. From germline, CDR1 is SQVTM and CDR2 ANQGSEA. The chain's CDR3 is CSVEAAGRNTEAFF. In nucleotides, the CDR3 is TGCAGCGTTGAAGCGGCAGGAAGGAACACTGAAGCTTTCTTT.

This rearrangement joins TRBV10-1 to TRBJ2-7; 7 bases agree with TRBD1. The CDR3 covers 14 residues. Trimming removed 0 bases from V and 4 bases from J; junction bases left unmatched: 3. Looked up from germline, CDR1 is WNHNN and CDR2 is SYGVQD (reference sequence). This chain's CDR3 is CASSESGTAYEQYF. CDR3 nucleotide sequence: TGCGCCAGCAGTGAGTCCGGGACAGCTTACGAGCAGTACTTC.

The chain joins TRBV7-2 to TRBJ1-6, with D unclear. Germline-derived CDR1 and CDR2 are SGHTA and FQGNSA. The length of the CDR3 is 14 residues. Trimming stripped 1 base from V and 10 bases from J, with 11 bases between. For the CDR3, the DNA is TGTGCCAGCAGCTTAGGGGCATTGTTCTCACCCCTCCACTTT. Translated: CASSLGALFSPLHF.

The chain links TRBV7-2 to TRBJ2-3; the D gene is possibly TRBD2 (7 bases). The germline V gene has CDR1 SGHTA and CDR2 FQGNSA. Between the trimmed V and J ends, which lost 5 bases and 0 bases, there was a span of 12 bases. The CDR3 has 15 residues. Here the CDR3 reads CASSRRGASTDTQYF. The CDR3 DNA reads TGTGCCAGCAGCCGACGGGGGGCGAGCACAGATACGCAGTATTTT. The variable domain in full, with the rest retrieved from reference TRBV7-2 and TRBJ2-3, is GAGVSQSPSNKVTEKGKDVELRCDPISGHTALYWYRQSLGQGLEFLIYFQGNSAPDKSGLPSDRFSAERTGGSVSTLTIQRTQQEDSAVYLCASSRRGASTDTQYFGPGTRLTVL.

V gene TRBV19 combines with J gene TRBJ1-1; D might be TRBD1 (6 bases). CDR3 length equals 14 residues. V lost 3 bases to trimming and J lost 0 bases, with 8 bases between them. Germline V gene data show CDR1 as LNHDA and CDR2 as SQIVND (reference sequence). The CDR3 protein is CASSIKGVNTEAFF. CDR3 sequence (DNA): TGTGCCAGTAGTATCAAGGGGGTGAACACTGAAGCTTTCTTT.

The rearrangement links TRBV6-6 to TRBJ2-5; a weak D match, TRBD1 (7 bases). The V gene's germline CDR1 is MNHNY and CDR2 SVGAGI (reference sequence). Trimming removed 0 bases at V and 5 bases at J, with 13 bases between. The CDR3 length is 15 residues. CDR3 in amino acids: CASSYSGLRGETQYF. As DNA, the CDR3 is TGTGCCAGCAGTTACTCGGGACTCAGGGGGGAGACCCAGTACTTC.

The gene calls are TRBV11-2 and TRBJ1-6; the match to TRBD1 covers 9 bases. Germline assignment: CDR1 SGHAT and CDR2 FQNNGV. Trimming cost V 3 bases and J 9 bases; bases outside gene matches: 9. The CDR3 is 16 amino acids. CDR3 loop: CASSFSTGGVGSPLHF. The CDR3, as DNA: TGTGCCAGCAGCTTTTCGACAGGGGGTGTTGGTTCACCCCTCCACTTT.

The chain combines TRBV7-2 with TRBJ2-5; tentatively, D is TRBD1 (5 bases). The CDR3 is 15 amino acids. Trimming removed 1 base at V and 3 bases at J, with 12 bases between. Germline V lookup: CDR1 SGHTA, CDR2 FQGNSA. The CDR3 protein is CASSLVTGAEETQYF. In DNA form, the CDR3 reads TGTGCCAGCAGCTTAGTTACAGGTGCTGAAGAGACCCAGTACTTC.

The rearrangement links TRBV13 to TRBJ1-3; no definite D call. V was trimmed by 7 bases and J by 0 bases, leaving 16 bases between them. The CDR3 runs to 16 residues. Germline CDR1 reads PRHDT; CDR2 reads FYEKMQ (reference sequence). DNA of the CDR3: TGTGCCAGCAACCGGGGAGGCGATTACTCTGGAAACACCATATATTTT. Protein sequence: CASNRGGDYSGNTIYF.